This TCR beta chain was sequenced during a study of blood T cells in healthy people across ages. This clonotype was seen a handful of times. The CDR3 sequence is 16 residues long. V lost 1 base, J lost 0 bases, and 10 bases lay in between. Per germline, CDR1 SEHNR and CDR2 FQNEAQ (reference sequence). Primed by a sample-barcoded 5' primer and a J-beta primer mix, a second PCR proceeded for about 7 to 11 cycles. Each CDR3 protein gets one entry after TCRdb re-called the 5' RACE reads with MiXCR. The sample yields hundreds of thousands of distinct CDR3 sequences, less than 40% seen once. The source material was blood. The receptor was isolated from a woman aged 80 or over in good health. The gene calls are TRBV7-9 and TRBJ1-3; D is unresolved. This chain's CDR3 is CASSLDLSSSGNTIYF. DNA of the CDR3: TGTGCCAGCAGCTTAGACCTTTCGAGCTCTGGAAACACCATATATTTT.